The 20 T cell receptor beta chains listed next were all sequenced from one sample in a study of human T cells and chemical hapten exposure. Using its own MiXCR run on the RACE reads, TCRdb lists one record per CDR3 protein. The top ten hold about 2.1% of the sample, which has 150,000 to 200,000 distinct CDR3 sequences, 25% to 35% seen once. This sample's time point: patch test 3, about 24 weeks after DPC sensitization. Treatment given: therapeutic diphenylcyclopropenone sensitization with weekly scalp DPC. The source material was whole blood, sampled in connection with sensitization to the hapten diphenylcyclopropenone (DPC). Every receptor here comes from a young woman with alopecia areata. Some clones in this sample may be carry-over from other donors' samples.

V usage is TRBV12-5 and J usage is TRBJ2-1; 7 nucleotides match TRBD1. Germline CDR1 is LGHNT and CDR2 is FRNRAP. CDR3 length equals 15 residues. V shed 7 bases, J shed 5 bases, and the junction held 11 bases outside the gene matches. The CDR3 DNA sequence: TGTGCTAGTGCCCTCCGAGGGGGCATCGACAATGAGCAGTTCTTC. Protein product: CASALRGGIDNEQFF.

CDR3 residues: CSAKGSAYEQYF. The CDR3 DNA follows: TGCAGTGCTAAGGGTTCCGCCTACGAGCAGTACTTC. This chain links TRBV20-1 with TRBJ2-7, with unresolved D. The V and J ends lost 4 bases and 2 bases respectively, with 9 bases between them. The CDR3 runs to 12 residues. Germline V gene lookup returns CDR1 DFQATT and CDR2 SNEGSKA (reference sequence).

The V and J genes are TRBV12-3 or TRBV12-4 and TRBJ1-3, with unresolved D. Trimming took off 5 bases at V and 0 bases at J, with 8 bases between the two ends. There are 14 residues in the CDR3. The CDR3 spells CASSRYTSGNTIYF. The DNA for the CDR3 is TGTGCCAGCAGTCGATACACCTCTGGAAACACCATATATTTT.

V and J are TRBV20-1 and TRBJ2-7; no clear D. The CDR3 sequence is 10 residues long. CDR1 DFQATT and CDR2 SNEGSKA come from the germline V gene (reference sequence). V gave up 3 bases and J gave up 0 bases, with 0 bases separating them. This CDR3 reads CSASSYEQYF. The CDR3 coding sequence is TGCAGTGCTAGCTCCTACGAGCAGTACTTC.

This chain uses TRBV5-1 with TRBJ2-1; 8 bases fit TRBD2. CDR1 SGHRS and CDR2 YFSETQ come from the germline V gene. The J segment lost 2 bases and the V segment lost 1 base, leaving 8 bases of the junction unmatched. The CDR3 has 17 amino acids. The CDR3 sequence is CASSLPLTGGTYNEQFF. The CDR3 DNA is TGCGCCAGCAGCTTGCCCTTAACGGGAGGGACCTACAATGAGCAGTTCTTC.

The chain employs TRBV20-1 and TRBJ2-3, with 8 bases aligning to TRBD2. The CDR3 runs 16 residues. J gave up 5 bases and V 0 bases, and 10 bases lay outside the gene matches. Germline-derived CDR1 and CDR2 are DFQATT and SNEGSKA (reference sequence). The CDR3 DNA follows: TGCAGTGCTAGAGATCGGGTAGCGGGGCCCCTAGATACGCAGTATTTT. Translated, it gives CSARDRVAGPLDTQYF.

The CDR3 region is CSARDGRAGEKLFF. In DNA, the CDR3 is TGCAGTGCTAGAGACGGCAGGGCGGGTGAAAAACTGTTTTTT. The rearrangement joins TRBV20-1 to TRBJ1-4, with a tentative D call TRBD1 (5 bases). This CDR3 comprises 14 residues. Trimming stripped 0 bases from V and 7 bases from J, with 12 bases between. Germline values: CDR1 DFQATT, CDR2 SNEGSKA (reference sequence).

V gene TRBV25-1 combines with J gene TRBJ2-1; TRBD1 is a possible D gene (5 bases). The V end was cut by 2 bases, the J end by 7 bases, with 15 bases between. The germline V gene has CDR1 MGHDK and CDR2 SYGVNS. The CDR3 loop spans 15 amino acids. As DNA, the CDR3 is TGTGCCAGCAGTGAAGTGACAGCCTTAAGGAATGAGCAGTTCTTC. Protein sequence: CASSEVTALRNEQFF.

DNA for the CDR3: TGCAGCGTTGAAGTGTCGGGGCCCATGTTGGGCTACACCTTC. This sequence encodes CSVEVSGPMLGYTF. This chain links TRBV29-1 with TRBJ1-2, with D perhaps matching TRBD1 (5 bases). Between the trimmed V and J ends, which lost 1 base and 8 bases, there was a span of 17 bases. The CDR3 sequence is 14 residues long. The V gene's germline CDR1 is SQVTM and CDR2 ANQGSEA. The whole variable domain, remainder taken from reference TRBV29-1 and TRBJ1-2, is SAVISQKPSRDICQRGTSLTIQCQVDSQVTMMFWYRQQPGQSLTLIATANQGSEATYESGFVIDKFPISRPNLTFSTLTVSNMSPEDSSIYLCSVEVSGPMLGYTFGSGTRLTVV.

This clonotype came up a few times. The chain is built from TRBV7-2 and TRBJ2-7; 8 bases line up with TRBD1. The CDR3 loop spans 17 amino acids. V lost 2 bases, J lost 4 bases, and 13 bases stayed unmatched. Germline CDR1 and CDR2: SGHTA and FQGNSA. CDR3 region: CASSLQKTGVFGYEQYF. CDR3 DNA: TGTGCCAGCAGCTTACAAAAGACAGGGGTATTTGGGTACGAGCAGTACTTC. Looking up the rest from reference TRBV7-2 and TRBJ2-7 gives the full variable domain: GAGVSQSPSNKVTEKGKDVELRCDPISGHTALYWYRQSLGQGLEFLIYFQGNSAPDKSGLPSDRFSAERTGGSVSTLTIQRTQQEDSAVYLCASSLQKTGVFGYEQYFGPGTRLTVT.

The V call is TRBV7-9, the J call TRBJ2-2, with D possibly TRBD2 on 5 matching bases. Trimming pared 2 bases from V and 4 bases from J, leaving 14 bases between. CDR1 is SEHNR, CDR2 FQNEAQ, per germline (reference sequence). CDR3 length: 16 residues. The DNA for the CDR3 is TGTGCCAGCAGCTTAAGTCGGGATCCCCCCACCGGGGAGCTGTTTTTT. Translation: CASSLSRDPPTGELFF.

The chain is built from TRBV5-1 and TRBJ2-7, with 7 bases fitting TRBD1. Germline V CDR1 and CDR2: SGHRS, YFSETQ. With V trimmed by 1 base and J by 6 bases, 19 bases remained unmatched. The CDR3 totals 18 residues. CDR3 sequence (DNA): TGCGCCAGCAGCTTGCTAGGGGGCGCGACCCCGGCCTTTGGCGAGCAGTACTTC. As protein: CASSLLGGATPAFGEQYF.

Only a few counts were recorded for this clonotype. This sequence joins TRBV3-1 and TRBJ1-1; 7 bases are shared with TRBD1. The CDR3 contains 15 residues. Losses at the gene ends were 3 bases for V and 10 bases for J; bases not matched to a gene: 14. The germline V gene has CDR1 LGHDT and CDR2 YNNKEL (reference sequence). Written as DNA, the CDR3 is TGTGCCAGCAGCCAGGAGCTTGACAGGGCTCTATCAGCTTTCTTT. Translated, it gives CASSQELDRALSAFF. The full variable domain, with the rest looked up from reference TRBV3-1 and TRBJ1-1, is DTAVSQTPKYLVTQMGNDKSIKCEQNLGHDTMYWYKQDSKKFLKIMFSYNNKELIINETVPNRFSPKSPDKAHLNLHINSLELGDSAVYFCASSQELDRALSAFFGQGTRLTVV.

This rearrangement joins TRBV7-2 to TRBJ2-7; a possible D gene is TRBD2 (6 bases). V lost 7 bases and J lost 2, with 15 bases in between. This CDR3 has 14 residues. Germline V gene sequence: CDR1 SGHTA, CDR2 FQGNSA. The CDR3 protein is CASTYNGGAYEQYF. The DNA of the CDR3 is TGTGCCAGCACCTATAACGGGGGAGCCTACGAGCAGTACTTC.

This chain uses TRBV27 with TRBJ2-5; D is possibly TRBD1 or TRBD2 (6 bases each). V lost 7 bases and J 6 bases, leaving 9 bases between the germline ends. Germline values: CDR1 MNHEY, CDR2 SMNVEV (reference sequence). The CDR3 loop spans 11 amino acids. The CDR3 sequence is CASKGGKTQYF. The CDR3 DNA follows: TGTGCCAGCAAAGGGGGGAAGACCCAGTACTTC.

The chain recombines TRBV7-9 with TRBJ2-5, with unresolved D. The CDR3 length is 17 residues. Germline-derived CDR1 and CDR2 are SEHNR and FQNEAQ (reference sequence). V lost 5 bases and J 2 bases, leaving 21 bases between the germline ends. The CDR3 sequence is CASSRWSTNGGQETQYF. The CDR3 nucleotides read TGTGCCAGCAGCCGGTGGAGTACCAACGGCGGACAAGAGACCCAGTACTTC.

This clonotype has more than one count but fewer than ten. J is TRBJ2-1 and V is TRBV7-2; the D gene is possibly TRBD1 (5 bases). There are 14 residues in the CDR3. Trimming took 3 bases from V and 5 from J, leaving 11 bases between them. CDR1 SGHTA and CDR2 FQGNSA come from the germline V gene. CDR3 sequence reads: CASSLTVFDNEQFF. As DNA, the CDR3 is TGTGCCAGCAGCTTGACAGTCTTCGACAATGAGCAGTTCTTC.

This chain uses TRBV18 with TRBJ1-1, with D unclear. CDR1 is KGHSH and CDR2 is LQKENI in the germline V gene. This CDR3 has 14 amino acids. V dropped 2 bases and J dropped 2 bases, with 9 bases sitting between them. The CDR3 DNA reads TGTGCCAGCTCACCAATTGCCAGCAACACTGAAGCTTTCTTT. It is translated as CASSPIASNTEAFF.

This clonotype was recorded at least ten times. This sequence joins TRBV24-1 and TRBJ2-5; maybe TRBD1 (8 bases). Germline values: CDR1 KGHDR, CDR2 SFDVKD. The CDR3 is 19 residues long. Trimming left V 0 bases short and J 1 base short, with 20 bases between. The CDR3 DNA sequence: TGTGCCACCAGTGATTTGTCCCCAGCGGGACAGGTGACCCAAGAGACCCAGTACTTC. Its protein product is CATSDLSPAGQVTQETQYF.

This clonotype came up a few times. The chain combines TRBV2 with TRBJ1-5; no definite D call. CDR3 length: 15 amino acids. CDR1 is SNHLY, CDR2 FYNNEI, per germline. V gave up 3 bases and J gave up 5 bases, with 14 bases separating them. In nucleotides, the CDR3 is TGTGCCAGCAGTGAGTTCCGGGAAAGAGATCAGCCCCAGCATTTT. Amino acids: CASSEFRERDQPQHF.